This note documents a single T cell receptor (beta chain) sequence. The sample originates from a study of patients and donors after allogeneic stem cell transplantation. TCRdb re-called the RT-PCR reads with MiXCR, one entry per CDR3 protein. The profile shows over 200,000 distinct CDR3 sequences, 35% to 45% of them singletons. The CDR3 is 14 amino acids. Trimming took 7 bases from V and 5 from J; bases not matched to a gene: 8. Germline V CDR1 and CDR2: MDHEN, SYDVKM. The receptor was derived from a human donor who was either an allogeneic HSCT recipient or a stem cell or donor lymphocyte infusion donor (not recorded which). It is not recorded whose cells these are; they may come from a transplant donor. The sequenced sample consisted of blood, either unsorted or a sorted T cell fraction (not recorded which). The J gene is TRBJ1-2, the V gene TRBV28; 9 bases are shared with TRBD1. The CDR3 spells CASNEQGARYGYTF. For the CDR3, the DNA is TGTGCCAGCAACGAACAGGGGGCCCGGTATGGCTACACCTTC.